This entry lists 15 T cell receptor beta chains sequenced from one sample in a study of T cell responses to AZD1222 COVID-19 vaccine. Only in-frame clones appear in the TCRdb table, and some are missing; sequencing was by immunoSEQ multiplex PCR. The sample comprises 50,000 to 60,000 clones, approximately 80% of which are singletons, and approximately 5.2% rests with the top ten. Sequencing was performed on peripheral blood, taken 28 days after the second AZD1222 dose. These receptors were collected from an adult who received the AZD1222 COVID-19 vaccine.

The rearrangement joins TRBV19 to TRBJ2-1; 11 nucleotides match TRBD1. This CDR3 has 16 amino acids. Germline V gene data show CDR1 as LNHDA and CDR2 as SQIVND (reference sequence). V trimming: 6 bases; J trimming: 7 bases; junction bases outside the gene matches: 11. This chain's CDR3 is CASSRLPGQGENEQFF. The CDR3 DNA follows: TGTGCCAGTAGCAGACTCCCGGGACAGGGGGAGAATGAGCAGTTCTTC. Supplemented by reference TRBV19 and TRBJ2-1, the full variable domain reads DGGITQSPKYLFRKEGQNVTLSCEQNLNHDAMYWYRQDPGQGLRLIYYSQIVNDFQKGDIAEGYSVSREKKESFPLTVTSAQKNPTAFYLCASSRLPGQGENEQFFGPGTRLTVL.

The chain is built from TRBV5-6 and TRBJ2-4, with 9 bases identical to TRBD1. In germline, CDR1 is SGHDT, CDR2 YYEEEE. The CDR3 loop spans 15 amino acids. V shed 4 bases and J 5 bases; nucleotides not matched to a gene: 7. CDR3 loop: CASSNSGTGQNIQYF. The CDR3 DNA reads TGTGCCAGCAGCAACTCCGGGACAGGGCAAAACATTCAGTACTTC.

V gene TRBV6-5 combines with J gene TRBJ1-2; D unresolved. CDR1 and CDR2 from the germline V gene are MNHEY and SVGAGI. This CDR3 is built from 16 residues. With 0 bases removed from V and 3 bases from J, the gap between germline ends came to 14 bases. CDR3 loop: CASSYSRRGSDYGYTF. In DNA form, the CDR3 reads TGTGCCAGCAGTTACTCTCGTCGGGGATCGGACTATGGCTACACCTTC.

The DNA for the CDR3 is TGTGCCAGCAGCTCCTCGGGACAGATTTTCAATCAGCCCCAGCATTTT. Amino acids: CASSSSGQIFNQPQHF. V and J are TRBV6-2 or TRBV6-3 and TRBJ1-5, with 7 nucleotides matching TRBD1. CDR1 and CDR2 from the germline V gene are MNHEY and SVGEGT. The CDR3 sequence is 16 residues long. With 6 bases clipped from V and 3 bases from J, the junction kept 11 bases outside the gene matches.

The V and J genes are TRBV7-9 and TRBJ2-5, with D possibly being TRBD1 (5 bases). Germline lookup yields CDR1 SEHNR and CDR2 FQNEAQ (reference sequence). CDR3 length equals 14 residues. V lost 2 bases, J lost 5 bases, and 12 bases lay in between. The CDR3 sequence is CASSLYQGRETQYF. Written as DNA, the CDR3 is TGTGCCAGCAGCTTATATCAGGGCCGGGAGACCCAGTACTTC.

The rearrangement joins TRBV5-6 to TRBJ2-1; D is tentatively TRBD1 or TRBD2 (6 bases each). Germline loops: CDR1 SGHDT, CDR2 YYEEEE. V lost 4 bases, J lost 9 bases, and 14 bases lay in between. The CDR3 has 13 residues. This chain's CDR3 is CASSNGGQPEQFF. The CDR3 nucleotides are TGTGCCAGCAGCAACGGGGGACAACCTGAGCAGTTCTTC.

The chain uses TRBV2 and TRBJ1-5; no clear D gene. This CDR3 comprises 13 residues. Trimming pared 7 bases from V and 4 bases from J, leaving 11 bases between. Germline V gives CDR1 SNHLY, CDR2 FYNNEI. The CDR3, as DNA: TGTGCCAGCAAAGACACCTTGAATCAGCCCCAGCATTTT. Protein sequence: CASKDTLNQPQHF. The whole variable domain, filled in from reference TRBV2 and TRBJ1-5, reads EPEVTQTPSHQVTQMGQEVILRCVPISNHLYFYWYRQILGQKVEFLVSFYNNEISEKSEIFDDQFSVERPDGSNFTLKIRSTKLEDSAMYFCASKDTLNQPQHFGDGTRLSIL.

The chain joins TRBV5-1 to TRBJ2-5; the D gene could be TRBD1 or TRBD2 (5 bases each). V shed 6 bases and J shed 3 bases, with 18 bases lying between them. The length of the CDR3 is 15 residues. The germline V gene encodes CDR1 SGHRS and CDR2 YFSETQ. CDR3 sequence (DNA): TGCGCCAGCATCCTAGACCCGGGACCAGAAGAGACCCAGTACTTC. It encodes CASILDPGPEETQYF. Together with reference TRBV5-1 and TRBJ2-5, the CDR3 gives the full variable domain: KAGVTQTPRYLIKTRGQQVTLSCSPISGHRSVSWYQQTPGQGLQFLFEYFSETQRNKGNFPGRFSGRQFSNSRSEMNVSTLELGDSALYLCASILDPGPEETQYFGPGTRLLVL.

The chain employs TRBV5-1 and TRBJ2-1; TRBD1 is a possible D gene (7 bases). CDR3 size: 15 residues. Trimming stripped 3 bases from V and 6 bases from J, with 16 bases between. Germline values: CDR1 SGHRS, CDR2 YFSETQ. The CDR3 DNA reads TGCGCCAGCAGCTGGCGGGACAGTGGTGGCAATGAGCAGTTCTTC. Translated, it gives CASSWRDSGGNEQFF.

CDR3 protein: CASSEKSGRASEQFF. The CDR3 DNA sequence: TGTGCCAGCAGTGAAAAAAGCGGGAGGGCCAGTGAGCAGTTCTTC. This chain connects TRBV25-1 to TRBJ2-1; TRBD2 matches at 10 bases. The CDR3 has 15 amino acids. Germline CDR1 reads MGHDK; CDR2 reads SYGVNS. Losses at the gene ends were 2 bases for V and 9 bases for J; bases not matched to a gene: 7.

V usage is TRBV12-3 or TRBV12-4 and J usage is TRBJ1-3, with D unclear. The germline V and J ends were trimmed by 1 base and 5 bases, with 0 bases remaining between them. The CDR3 is made up of 11 amino acids. The CDR3 nucleotides read TGTGCCAGCAGTTTAGGAAACACCATATATTTT. Its translation: CASSLGNTIYF.

The J gene is TRBJ2-7, the V gene TRBV19; 10 bases align to TRBD2. CDR3 length equals 16 residues. Germline CDR1 LNHDA, CDR2 SQIVND (reference sequence). V was clipped by 5 bases and J by 0 bases; unmatched bases: 7. As DNA, the CDR3 is TGTGCCAGTAGTCTCCTAGCGGGAGCCCCCTCCTACGAGCAGTACTTC. Translating it yields CASSLLAGAPSYEQYF.

The chain couples TRBV7-8 to TRBJ1-2; D uncertain. This CDR3 is 14 amino acids long. Germline V gene sequence: CDR1 SGHVS, CDR2 FQNEAQ. V was cut by 2 bases and J by 4 bases, with 11 bases left in between. DNA for the CDR3: TGTGCCAGCAGCTTACAATCGCCGGGCTATGGCTACACCTTC. This translates into CASSLQSPGYGYTF.

This chain links TRBV6-1 with TRBJ1-2, with D hard to call. Trimming stripped 6 bases from V and 5 bases from J, with 7 bases between. Germline V gene sequence: CDR1 MNHNS, CDR2 SASEGT. The CDR3 is 11 amino acids. The CDR3: CASRAAYGYTF. The CDR3 nucleotides are TGTGCCAGCAGGGCCGCATATGGCTACACCTTC.

V is TRBV4-2 and J is TRBJ2-7, with TRBD2 as a possible D gene (7 bases). The length of the CDR3 is 15 residues. The germline V gene encodes CDR1 LGHNA and CDR2 YNFKEQ. Trimming shortened V by 0 bases and J by 2 bases, and 11 bases separated the two germline ends. The CDR3 DNA reads TGTGCCAGCAGCCAAGATGCGGGGGCCGCCTACGAGCAGTACTTC. This encodes CASSQDAGAAYEQYF.